The sequence of this TCR beta chain was determined in a study of blood T cell repertoires in COVID-19. In germline, CDR1 is MNHEY, CDR2 SVGEGT. CDR3 length: 14 residues. Trimming stripped 0 bases from V and 1 base from J, with 6 bases between. Generated by immunoSEQ multiplex PCR, the TCRdb table keeps only in-frame clones and is missing some. Of about 150,000 clones listed, about 88% were seen once; the top ten hold 8.3%. The chain employs TRBV6-2 or TRBV6-3 and TRBJ1-1, with D possibly matching TRBD1 (5 bases). Sequencing was carried out using peripheral blood. This TCR was recovered from an older woman with COVID-19, enrolled during active disease. Here the CDR3 DNA reads TGTGCCAGCAGTTACTCGGGGGGGAACACTGAAGCTTTCTTT. Its translation: CASSYSGGNTEAFF.